The TCR beta chain under discussion was sequenced for a study of Ad26.COV2.S vaccination and SARS-CoV-2 variants. For the study at large: The donor was enrolled in the Ad26.COV2.S arm of the COV1001 trial. Ad26.COV2.S, an intramuscular injection, was given once or twice 56 days apart.

The treatment was: approximately 18 received Ad26.COV2.S at low or high dose, single or two shots; roughly five received placebo; per-sample allocation not given. Specimens were obtained on day 63 following the first vaccine or placebo injection. In Boston, the donor was an adult between 18-55 years of age. The study used a vaccine consisting of an Ad26 vector that expressed Wuhan-strain SARS-CoV-2 spike. The CDR3 totals 13 residues. Trimming removed 3 bases at V and 5 bases at J, with 10 bases between. The germline CDR1 and CDR2 sequences are LGHNT and FRNRAP. Clones were read by immunoSEQ multiplex PCR, and TCRdb kept only the in-frame ones, dropping some. The sample yields over 250,000 clones, around 87% seen once.

The sequence derives from a person between 18 and 59 years old who received the Ad26.COV2.S COVID-19 vaccine or a placebo. The chain couples TRBV12-5 to TRBJ1-2; D is unclear. The material was peripheral blood, obtained in a trial of Ad26.COV2.S vaccine versus placebo. CDR3 protein: CASGLEGDYGYTF. The CDR3 nucleotides read TGTGCTAGTGGTTTAGAGGGCGATTATGGCTACACCTTC.